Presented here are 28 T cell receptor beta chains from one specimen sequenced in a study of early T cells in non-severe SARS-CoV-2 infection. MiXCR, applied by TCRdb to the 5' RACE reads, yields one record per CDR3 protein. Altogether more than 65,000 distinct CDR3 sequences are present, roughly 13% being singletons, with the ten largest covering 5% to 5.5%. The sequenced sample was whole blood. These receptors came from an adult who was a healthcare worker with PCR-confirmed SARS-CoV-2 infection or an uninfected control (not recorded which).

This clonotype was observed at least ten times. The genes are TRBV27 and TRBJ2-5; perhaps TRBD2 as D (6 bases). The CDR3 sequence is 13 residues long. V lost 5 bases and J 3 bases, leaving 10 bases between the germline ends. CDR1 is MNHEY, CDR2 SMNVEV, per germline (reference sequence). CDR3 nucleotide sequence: TGTGCCAGCAGTCACCGGAGGGAAGAGACCCAGTACTTC. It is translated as CASSHRREETQYF.

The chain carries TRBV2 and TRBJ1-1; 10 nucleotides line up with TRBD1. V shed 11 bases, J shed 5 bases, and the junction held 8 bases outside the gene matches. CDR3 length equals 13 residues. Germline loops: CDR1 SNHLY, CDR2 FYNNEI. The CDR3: CAGDRGHGTEAFF. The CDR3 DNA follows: TGTGCCGGAGACAGGGGGCACGGGACTGAAGCTTTCTTT.

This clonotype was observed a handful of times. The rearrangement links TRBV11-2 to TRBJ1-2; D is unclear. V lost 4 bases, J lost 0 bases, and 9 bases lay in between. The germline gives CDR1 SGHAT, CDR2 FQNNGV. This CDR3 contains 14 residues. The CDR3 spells CASSSGLSNYGYTF. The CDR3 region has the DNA TGTGCCAGCAGCTCCGGGCTCTCTAACTATGGCTACACCTTC.

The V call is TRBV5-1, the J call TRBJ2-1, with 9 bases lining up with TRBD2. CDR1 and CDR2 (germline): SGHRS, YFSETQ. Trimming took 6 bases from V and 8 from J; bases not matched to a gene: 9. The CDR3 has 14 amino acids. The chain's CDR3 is CASKPAGGSYEQFF. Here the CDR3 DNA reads TGCGCCAGCAAGCCAGCGGGAGGATCCTATGAGCAGTTCTTC.

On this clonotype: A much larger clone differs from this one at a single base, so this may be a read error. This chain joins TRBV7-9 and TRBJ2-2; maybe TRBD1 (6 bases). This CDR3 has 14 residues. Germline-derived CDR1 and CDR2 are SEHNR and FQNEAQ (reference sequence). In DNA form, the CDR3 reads TGTACCAGCAGCTTCAGGGGTAGCACCGGGGAGCTGTTTTTT. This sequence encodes CTSSFRGSTGELFF.

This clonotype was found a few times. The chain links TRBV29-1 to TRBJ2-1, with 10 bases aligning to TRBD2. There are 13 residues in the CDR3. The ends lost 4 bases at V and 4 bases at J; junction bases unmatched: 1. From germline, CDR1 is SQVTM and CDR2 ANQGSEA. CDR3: CSVAGLAYNEQFF. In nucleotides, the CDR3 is TGCAGCGTTGCGGGACTAGCGTACAATGAGCAGTTCTTC.

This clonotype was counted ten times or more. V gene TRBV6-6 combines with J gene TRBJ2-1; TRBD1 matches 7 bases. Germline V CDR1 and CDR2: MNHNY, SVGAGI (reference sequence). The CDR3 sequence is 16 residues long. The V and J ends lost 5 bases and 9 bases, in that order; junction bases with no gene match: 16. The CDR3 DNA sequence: TGTGCCAGCAGTCACGGGACAGCCACAGGGACGGGTGAGCAGTTCTTC. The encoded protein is CASSHGTATGTGEQFF.

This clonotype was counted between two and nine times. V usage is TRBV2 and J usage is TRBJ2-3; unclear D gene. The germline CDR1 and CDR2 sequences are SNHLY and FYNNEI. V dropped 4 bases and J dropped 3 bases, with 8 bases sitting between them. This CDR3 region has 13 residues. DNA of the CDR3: TGTGCCAGCAGTGGAGGCAGAACAGATACGCAGTATTTT. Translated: CASSGGRTDTQYF.

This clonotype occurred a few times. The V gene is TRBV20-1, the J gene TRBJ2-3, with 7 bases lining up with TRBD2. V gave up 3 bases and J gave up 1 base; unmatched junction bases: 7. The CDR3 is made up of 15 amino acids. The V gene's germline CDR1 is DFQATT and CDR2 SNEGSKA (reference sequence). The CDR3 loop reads CSARSAGWGTDTQYF. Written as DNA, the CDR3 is TGCAGTGCTAGGTCAGCGGGATGGGGCACAGATACGCAGTATTTT.

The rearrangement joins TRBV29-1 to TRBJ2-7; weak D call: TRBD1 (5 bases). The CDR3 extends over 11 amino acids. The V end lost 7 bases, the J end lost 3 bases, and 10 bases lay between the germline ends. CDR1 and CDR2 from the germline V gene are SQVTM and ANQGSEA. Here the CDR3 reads CSGQTDYEQYF. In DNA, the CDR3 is TGCAGCGGACAGACAGACTACGAGCAGTACTTC.

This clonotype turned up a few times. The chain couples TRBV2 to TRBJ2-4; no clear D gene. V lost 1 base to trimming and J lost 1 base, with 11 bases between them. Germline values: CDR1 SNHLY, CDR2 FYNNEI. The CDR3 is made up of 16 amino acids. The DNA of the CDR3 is TGTGCCAGCAGTGAAGAGGTCGTGGGGGCCAAAAACATTCAGTACTTC. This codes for CASSEEVVGAKNIQYF.

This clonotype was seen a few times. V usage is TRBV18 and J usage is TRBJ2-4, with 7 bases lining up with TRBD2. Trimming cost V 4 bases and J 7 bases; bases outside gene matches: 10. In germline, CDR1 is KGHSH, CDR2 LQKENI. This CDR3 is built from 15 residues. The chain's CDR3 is CASSRMLRERNIQYF. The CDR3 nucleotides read TGTGCCAGCTCACGCATGTTGCGGGAGAGGAACATTCAGTACTTC.

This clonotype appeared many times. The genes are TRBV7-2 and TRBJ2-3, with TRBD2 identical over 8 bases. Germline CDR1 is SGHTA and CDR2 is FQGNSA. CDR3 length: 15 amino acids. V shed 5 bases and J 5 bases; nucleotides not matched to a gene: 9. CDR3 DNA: TGTGCCAGCAGCCCTTCCGGGGGGGCGGTAGATACGCAGTATTTT. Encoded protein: CASSPSGGAVDTQYF.

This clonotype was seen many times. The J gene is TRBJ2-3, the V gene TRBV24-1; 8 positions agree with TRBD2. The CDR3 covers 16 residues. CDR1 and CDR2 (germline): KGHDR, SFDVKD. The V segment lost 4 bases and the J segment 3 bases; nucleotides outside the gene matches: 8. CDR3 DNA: TGTGCCACCAGTGACTGGAGCGGGAGTGGTACAGATACGCAGTATTTT. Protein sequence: CATSDWSGSGTDTQYF.

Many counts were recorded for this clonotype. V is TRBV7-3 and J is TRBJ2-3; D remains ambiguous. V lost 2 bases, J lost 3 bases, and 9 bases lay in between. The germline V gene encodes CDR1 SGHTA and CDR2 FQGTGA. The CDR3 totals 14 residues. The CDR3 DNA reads TGTGCCAGCAGCTTATACCCTGGGACAGATACGCAGTATTTT. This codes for CASSLYPGTDTQYF.

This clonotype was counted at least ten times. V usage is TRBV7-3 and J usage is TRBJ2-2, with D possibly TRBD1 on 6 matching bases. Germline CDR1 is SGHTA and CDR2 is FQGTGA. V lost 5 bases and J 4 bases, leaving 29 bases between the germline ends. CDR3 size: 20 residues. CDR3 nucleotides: TGTGCCAGCAGCCCCCGCTCATCCCGCTTCGACAGGATAGGCACCGGGGAGCTGTTTTTT. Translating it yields CASSPRSSRFDRIGTGELFF.

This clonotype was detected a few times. The CDR3: CASSRWAGSNQETQYF. The CDR3 DNA follows: TGTGCCAGCTCACGATGGGCAGGGAGTAACCAAGAGACCCAGTACTTC. The chain couples TRBV18 to TRBJ2-5; either TRBD1 or TRBD2 may fit D (5 bases each). CDR3 length: 16 amino acids. CDR1 and CDR2 (germline): KGHSH, LQKENI. The V end was cut by 4 bases, the J end by 0 bases, with 15 bases between.

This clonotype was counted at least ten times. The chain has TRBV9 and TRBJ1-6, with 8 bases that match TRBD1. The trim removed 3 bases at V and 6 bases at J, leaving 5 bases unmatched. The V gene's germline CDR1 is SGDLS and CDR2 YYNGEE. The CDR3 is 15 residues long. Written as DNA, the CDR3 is TGTGCCAGCAGCGGAAGGACAGGGTCTAATTCACCCCTCCACTTT. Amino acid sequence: CASSGRTGSNSPLHF.

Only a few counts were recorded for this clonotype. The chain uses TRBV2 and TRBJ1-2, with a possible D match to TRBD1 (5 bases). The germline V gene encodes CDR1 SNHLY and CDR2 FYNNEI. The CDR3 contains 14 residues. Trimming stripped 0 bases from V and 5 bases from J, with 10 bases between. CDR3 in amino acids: CASSEASREYGYTF. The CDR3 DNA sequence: TGTGCCAGCAGTGAAGCCTCCAGGGAATATGGCTACACCTTC.

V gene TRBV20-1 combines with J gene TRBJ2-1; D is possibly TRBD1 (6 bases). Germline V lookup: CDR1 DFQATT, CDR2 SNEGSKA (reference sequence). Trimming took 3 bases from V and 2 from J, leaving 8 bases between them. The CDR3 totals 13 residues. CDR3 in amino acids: CSASGGTYNEQFF. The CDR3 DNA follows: TGCAGTGCTAGTGGGGGCACCTACAATGAGCAGTTCTTC.

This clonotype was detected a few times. Here the CDR3 DNA reads TGTGCCAGCAGCTTGCGGACTAGCGGGGGGGCGTCCTACAATGAGCAGTTCTTC. Amino acids: CASSLRTSGGASYNEQFF. The chain couples TRBV5-4 to TRBJ2-1; 15 bases line up with TRBD2. V shed 1 base and J 1 base; nucleotides not matched to a gene: 3. The germline gives CDR1 SGHNT, CDR2 YYREEE (reference sequence). The CDR3 runs to 18 residues.

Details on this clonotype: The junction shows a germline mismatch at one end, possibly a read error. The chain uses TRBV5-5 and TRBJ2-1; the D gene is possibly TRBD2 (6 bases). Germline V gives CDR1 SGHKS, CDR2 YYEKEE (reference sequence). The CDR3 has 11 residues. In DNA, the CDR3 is TGTGCCAGCAGCTTGGACGGTAGCGGACGTTTC. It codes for CASSLDGSGRF.

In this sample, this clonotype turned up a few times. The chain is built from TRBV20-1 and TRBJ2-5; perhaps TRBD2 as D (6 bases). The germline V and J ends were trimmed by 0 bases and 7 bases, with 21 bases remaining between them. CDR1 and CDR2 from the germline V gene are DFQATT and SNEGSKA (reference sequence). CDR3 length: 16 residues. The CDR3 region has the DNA TGCAGTGCTAGAGATTTTGTCGGCGCGGGACCAGGGACCCAGTACTTC. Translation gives CSARDFVGAGPGTQYF.

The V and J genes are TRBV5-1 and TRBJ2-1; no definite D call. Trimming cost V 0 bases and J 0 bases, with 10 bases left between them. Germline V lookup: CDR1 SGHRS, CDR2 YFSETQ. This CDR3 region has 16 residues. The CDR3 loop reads CASSLGLTNSYNEQFF. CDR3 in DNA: TGCGCCAGCAGCTTGGGGCTGACCAACTCCTACAATGAGCAGTTCTTC. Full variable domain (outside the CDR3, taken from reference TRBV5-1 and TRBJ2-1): KAGVTQTPRYLIKTRGQQVTLSCSPISGHRSVSWYQQTPGQGLQFLFEYFSETQRNKGNFPGRFSGRQFSNSRSEMNVSTLELGDSALYLCASSLGLTNSYNEQFFGPGTRLTVL.

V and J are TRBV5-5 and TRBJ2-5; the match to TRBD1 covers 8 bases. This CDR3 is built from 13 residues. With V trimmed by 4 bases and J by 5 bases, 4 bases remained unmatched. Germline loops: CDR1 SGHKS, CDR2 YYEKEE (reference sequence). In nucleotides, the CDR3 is TGTGCCAGCAGCCTGCAGGGGGCGGAGACCCAGTACTTC. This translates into CASSLQGAETQYF.

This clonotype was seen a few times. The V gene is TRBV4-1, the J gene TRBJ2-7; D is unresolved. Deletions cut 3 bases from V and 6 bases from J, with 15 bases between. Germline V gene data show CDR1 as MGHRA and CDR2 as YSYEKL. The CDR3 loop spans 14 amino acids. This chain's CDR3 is CASSQFQIPSEQYF. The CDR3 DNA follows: TGCGCCAGCAGCCAGTTTCAGATTCCGTCCGAGCAGTACTTC.

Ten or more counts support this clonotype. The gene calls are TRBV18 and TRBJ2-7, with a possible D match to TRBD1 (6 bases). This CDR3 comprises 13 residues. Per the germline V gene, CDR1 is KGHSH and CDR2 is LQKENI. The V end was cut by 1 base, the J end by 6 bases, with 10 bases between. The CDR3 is CASSPQGVTEQYF. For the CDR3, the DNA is TGTGCCAGCTCACCACAGGGGGTAACCGAGCAGTACTTC.

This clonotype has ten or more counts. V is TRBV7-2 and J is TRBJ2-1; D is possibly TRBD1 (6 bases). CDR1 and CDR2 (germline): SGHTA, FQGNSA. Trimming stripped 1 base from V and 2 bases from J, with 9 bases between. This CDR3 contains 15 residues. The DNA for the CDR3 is TGTGCCAGCAGCTTAGTTCAGGGGACCTACAATGAGCAGTTCTTC. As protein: CASSLVQGTYNEQFF.